Presented here are 28 T cell receptor beta chains from one specimen sequenced in a study of T cell responses to AZD1222 COVID-19 vaccine. Measured with immunoSEQ multiplex PCR; TCRdb has only the in-frame clones, and not every one. Of about 140,000 clones in the sample, about 92% were seen once. Sequencing used peripheral blood, obtained 28 days after the second AZD1222 dose. All receptors derive from an adult who received the AZD1222 COVID-19 vaccine.

The chain is built from TRBV28 and TRBJ2-1, with TRBD2 as a possible D gene (8 bases). The CDR3 is 21 amino acids. Germline CDR1 and CDR2: MDHEN and SYDVKM. V lost 3 bases, J lost 3 bases, and 30 bases lay in between. The CDR3 nucleotides read TGTGCCAGCAGTTTCTCTCTCCGGGACAGTTCAAAGCGGGAGCGCTACAATGAGCAGTTCTTC. The encoded protein is CASSFSLRDSSKRERYNEQFF.

The J gene is TRBJ1-5, the V gene TRBV12-2; the table calls TRBD1, which could not be checked here. TRBV12-2 is a pseudogene. The CDR3 has 16 amino acids. As DNA, the CDR3 is TGTGCAAGTCGCCCCCAGGGGGCGAAGGGCAATCAGCCCCAGCATTTT. Its protein is CASRPQGAKGNQPQHF.

The chain recombines TRBV29-1 with TRBJ1-2; D ambiguous. The germline gives CDR1 SQVTM, CDR2 ANQGSEA. V dropped 6 bases and J dropped 1 base, with 12 bases sitting between them. The CDR3 consists of 13 residues. Here the CDR3 reads CSVQQMNNYGYTF. The CDR3 nucleotides read TGCAGCGTCCAACAGATGAATAACTATGGCTACACCTTC.

The chain uses TRBV6-5 and TRBJ2-1, with 8 bases matching TRBD1. The CDR3 totals 15 residues. In germline, CDR1 is MNHEY, CDR2 SVGAGI. V dropped 7 bases and J dropped 5; count of bases not matched to a gene: 10. The DNA for the CDR3 is TGTGCCAGCAAGACAGGGGTTGGGTCGAACAATGAGCAGTTCTTC. This gives the protein CASKTGVGSNNEQFF.

This clone was detected only a few times. V gene TRBV9 combines with J gene TRBJ2-1, with a possible D match to TRBD1 (7 bases). CDR1 is SGDLS, CDR2 YYNGEE, per germline. The CDR3 extends over 13 amino acids. V was clipped by 2 bases and J by 10 bases, with 13 bases between them. In DNA, the CDR3 is TGTGCCAGCAGCGTCACCCAGGGGGGAGAGCAGTTCTTC. The encoded protein is CASSVTQGGEQFF. The whole variable domain, remainder taken from reference TRBV9 and TRBJ2-1, is DSGVTQTPKHLITATGQRVTLRCSPRSGDLSVYWYQQSLDQGLQFLIQYYNGEERAKGNILERFSAQQFPDLHSELNLSSLELGDSALYFCASSVTQGGEQFFGPGTRLTVL.

This clone was detected only a few times. This rearrangement joins TRBV5-8 to TRBJ2-7; D unresolved. Per the germline V gene, CDR1 is SGHTS and CDR2 is YDEGEE. The CDR3 totals 19 residues. Trimming removed 4 bases at V and 3 bases at J, with 29 bases between. CDR3 sequence (DNA): TGTGCCAGCAGCCGACTTTTGGGCGGAGATCCACCGTTCAACTACGAGCAGTACTTC. Its protein product is CASSRLLGGDPPFNYEQYF.

V usage is TRBV11-2 and J usage is TRBJ1-4; D possibly corresponds to TRBD1 (6 bases). V was shortened by 6 bases and J by 7 bases, with 12 bases between the two germline ends. The CDR3 covers 13 residues. The germline gives CDR1 SGHAT, CDR2 FQNNGV. The CDR3 nucleotides read TGTGCCAGCAGGGAACAGGGAATTGAAAAACTGTTTTTT. Translated: CASREQGIEKLFF.

This CDR3 reads CASGGVLGNTIYF. The CDR3 DNA reads TGTGCCAGCGGAGGGGTCCTAGGAAACACCATATATTTT. The genes are TRBV19 and TRBJ1-3; possibly TRBD1 for D (5 bases). CDR1 is LNHDA and CDR2 is SQIVND in the germline V gene (reference sequence). V was pared by 9 bases and J by 4 bases, with 13 bases between. The CDR3 covers 13 residues.

For the CDR3, the DNA is TGTGCCAGCAGCTGGACAGCCGCTAACTATGGCTACACCTTC. It yields the protein CASSWTAANYGYTF. The rearrangement links TRBV2 to TRBJ1-2; D is possibly TRBD1 (6 bases). V gave up 6 bases and J gave up 0 bases, with 11 bases separating them. This CDR3 is 14 amino acids long. Germline CDR1 is SNHLY and CDR2 is FYNNEI.

This clone was seen only once. The chain couples TRBV28 to TRBJ1-1; 9 nucleotides match TRBD1. Germline V gene lookup returns CDR1 MDHEN and CDR2 SYDVKM. The CDR3 consists of 13 residues. Trimming cost V 7 bases and J 6 bases; bases outside gene matches: 6. CDR3 DNA sequence: TGTGCCAGCAAGACAGGGGGATTTCCTGAAGCTTTCTTT. Amino acids: CASKTGGFPEAFF.

The rearrangement joins TRBV6-5 to TRBJ2-7; maybe TRBD1 (6 bases). Trimming shortened V by 4 bases and J by 5 bases, and 9 bases separated the two germline ends. Germline CDR1 reads MNHEY; CDR2 reads SVGAGI. The CDR3 has 12 amino acids. The CDR3 nucleotides are TGTGCCAGCAGTTCACAGGGCCACGAGCAGTACTTC. Translation: CASSSQGHEQYF.

This chain connects TRBV29-1 to TRBJ2-7; a possible D gene is TRBD1 (6 bases). The CDR3 extends over 13 amino acids. The V and J ends lost 5 bases and 2 bases respectively, with 13 bases between them. Germline V lookup: CDR1 SQVTM, CDR2 ANQGSEA. The CDR3 bases are TGCAGCGTTCAGCCCGGGACAACCTACGAGCAGTACTTC. Translation gives CSVQPGTTYEQYF.

The chain employs TRBV19 and TRBJ2-1; D might be TRBD2 (7 bases). Germline assignment: CDR1 LNHDA and CDR2 SQIVND (reference sequence). The CDR3 has 13 amino acids. The V end was cut by 4 bases, the J end by 9 bases, with 13 bases between. This CDR3 is CASSNTGRGEQFF. CDR3 bases: TGTGCCAGTAGTAACACAGGGAGGGGTGAGCAGTTCTTC.

This clone was seen once. V and J are TRBV5-1 and TRBJ2-2, with a possible D match to TRBD1 (6 bases). The ends were cut back, 4 bases at V and 8 bases at J, with 15 bases in the middle. Germline CDR1 SGHRS, CDR2 YFSETQ. The CDR3 covers 14 residues. CDR3 protein: CASSPQGRVGELFF. The CDR3 bases are TGCGCCAGCAGCCCCCAGGGGCGTGTGGGGGAGCTGTTTTTT.

A note on this clone: Sequence at one end of the junction differs from germline and may be a read error. V usage is TRBV7-7 and J usage is TRBJ1-4; D unclear. Germline V lookup: CDR1 SSHAT, CDR2 FNYEAQ (reference sequence). This CDR3 has 15 residues. CDR3 sequence (DNA): TGTGCTAGCAGCTTAGGGTCGAGGGCGGGCGAAAAACTGTTTTTT. Translation gives CASSLGSRAGEKLFF.

The chain links TRBV5-8 to TRBJ2-6, with D tentatively TRBD1 (5 bases). Germline lookup yields CDR1 SGHTS and CDR2 YDEGEE. This CDR3 comprises 18 residues. V was cut by 1 base and J by 0 bases, with 14 bases left in between. CDR3 in DNA: TGTGCCAGCAGCTTGAAAGGACAACGGACCTCTGGGGCCAACGTCCTGACTTTC. Translation gives CASSLKGQRTSGANVLTF.

Notes on this clone: Different DNA sequences within this sample yield the same CDR3. The chain carries TRBV12-3 or TRBV12-4 and TRBJ2-5; D call uncertain. CDR3 length: 12 amino acids. V was cut by 2 bases and J by 3 bases, with 4 bases left in between. CDR3 DNA: TGTGCCAGCAGTTTAACCGAAGAGACCCAGTACTTC. This encodes CASSLTEETQYF.

The chain employs TRBV3-1 (or the pseudogene TRBV3-2) and TRBJ1-3; D ambiguous. The length of the CDR3 is 15 residues. Trimming took 3 bases from V and 1 from J, leaving 10 bases between them. The germline V gene encodes CDR1 LGHDT and CDR2 YNNKEL (reference sequence). The CDR3 region is CASSQQSGSGNTIYF. In DNA, the CDR3 is TGTGCCAGCAGCCAGCAATCCGGGTCTGGAAACACCATATATTTT.

The V gene is TRBV7-6, the J gene TRBJ2-7, with D unresolved. V was cut by 5 bases and J by 0 bases, with 8 bases left in between. Germline assignment: CDR1 SGHVS and CDR2 FNYEAQ. CDR3 size: 13 residues. The chain's CDR3 is CASSRDGSYEQYF. Here the CDR3 DNA reads TGTGCCAGCAGCCGAGATGGCTCCTACGAGCAGTACTTC.

This rearrangement joins TRBV5-1 to TRBJ1-6; D perhaps matches TRBD1 (5 bases). The CDR3 loop spans 13 amino acids. Germline CDR1 SGHRS, CDR2 YFSETQ. V was pared by 2 bases and J by 8 bases, with 8 bases between. CDR3 region: CASSFSRDSPLHF. CDR3 DNA: TGCGCCAGCAGCTTTAGCAGGGATTCACCCCTCCACTTT.

The chain recombines TRBV14 with TRBJ2-7; no reliable D call. CDR3 size: 13 residues. Per the germline V gene, CDR1 is SGHDN and CDR2 is FVKESK. Trimming removed 5 bases from V and 0 bases from J, with 8 bases in between. The DNA of the CDR3 is TGTGCCAGCAGCGGGCTAGGCTCCTACGAGCAGTACTTC. Translating it yields CASSGLGSYEQYF.

This sequence joins TRBV12-3 or TRBV12-4 and TRBJ2-7, with D uncertain. Trimming shortened V by 3 bases and J by 6 bases, and 6 bases separated the two germline ends. The CDR3 consists of 11 residues. The CDR3 DNA reads TGTGCCAGCAGTTTTTACCCCGAGCAGTACTTC. Amino acid sequence: CASSFYPEQYF.

This chain joins TRBV6-1 and TRBJ1-2; 7 bases are shared with TRBD1. Trimming took 2 bases from V and 7 from J; bases not matched to a gene: 10. Germline V gene data show CDR1 as MNHNS and CDR2 as SASEGT. The CDR3 sequence is 15 residues long. The CDR3 nucleotides read TGTGCCAGCAGTGAAAGGGACTTGACAGGGAGTGGCTACACCTTC. Its protein is CASSERDLTGSGYTF.

This clone was detected only a few times. V is TRBV7-2 and J is TRBJ1-2, with D tentatively TRBD1 (6 bases). Trimming took off 8 bases at V and 4 bases at J, with 17 bases between the two ends. CDR1 is SGHTA and CDR2 is FQGNSA in the germline V gene. CDR3 size: 14 residues. CDR3 in DNA: TGTGCCAGCGGACTACAGGGTCTAAGCTATGGCTACACCTTC. It yields the protein CASGLQGLSYGYTF.

J is TRBJ2-7 and V is TRBV5-4, with D possibly matching TRBD2 (5 bases). The V gene's germline CDR1 is SGHNT and CDR2 YYREEE (reference sequence). The CDR3 totals 14 residues. V lost 8 bases and J lost 4, with 19 bases in between. As DNA, the CDR3 is TGTGCCAGACATAGCGCGGTGGCATTATACGAGCAGTACTTC. This codes for CARHSAVALYEQYF. Complete variable domain (other parts from reference TRBV5-4 and TRBJ2-7): ETGVTQSPTHLIKTRGQQVTLRCSSQSGHNTVSWYQQALGQGPQFIFQYYREEENGRGNFPPRFSGLQFPNYSSELNVNALELDDSALYLCARHSAVALYEQYFGPGTRLTVT.

This chain joins TRBV6-6 and TRBJ2-3; D possibly matches TRBD1 or TRBD2 (5 bases each). Trimming shortened V by 2 bases and J by 3 bases, and 12 bases separated the two germline ends. The CDR3 consists of 15 residues. Germline CDR1 and CDR2: MNHNY and SVGAGI (reference sequence). Here the CDR3 reads CASSYEGRGTDTQYF. The CDR3 nucleotides read TGTGCCAGCAGTTACGAGGGGCGAGGTACAGATACGCAGTATTTT.

This chain uses TRBV30 with TRBJ1-2; D uncertain. Trimming pared 2 bases from V and 0 bases from J, leaving 10 bases between. This CDR3 contains 14 residues. Germline V gives CDR1 GTSNPN, CDR2 SVGIG (reference sequence). CDR3 loop: CAWSLTATNYGYTF. The CDR3 DNA reads TGTGCCTGGAGTTTAACAGCGACTAACTATGGCTACACCTTC.

The chain carries TRBV28 and TRBJ1-5; 10 bases line up with TRBD1. V lost 6 bases, J lost 6 bases, and 8 bases stayed unmatched. The CDR3 length is 15 residues. The germline V gene has CDR1 MDHEN and CDR2 SYDVKM. This CDR3 reads CASSYPRTGGQPQHF. The CDR3 DNA is TGTGCCAGCAGCTATCCCCGGACAGGGGGTCAGCCCCAGCATTTT.